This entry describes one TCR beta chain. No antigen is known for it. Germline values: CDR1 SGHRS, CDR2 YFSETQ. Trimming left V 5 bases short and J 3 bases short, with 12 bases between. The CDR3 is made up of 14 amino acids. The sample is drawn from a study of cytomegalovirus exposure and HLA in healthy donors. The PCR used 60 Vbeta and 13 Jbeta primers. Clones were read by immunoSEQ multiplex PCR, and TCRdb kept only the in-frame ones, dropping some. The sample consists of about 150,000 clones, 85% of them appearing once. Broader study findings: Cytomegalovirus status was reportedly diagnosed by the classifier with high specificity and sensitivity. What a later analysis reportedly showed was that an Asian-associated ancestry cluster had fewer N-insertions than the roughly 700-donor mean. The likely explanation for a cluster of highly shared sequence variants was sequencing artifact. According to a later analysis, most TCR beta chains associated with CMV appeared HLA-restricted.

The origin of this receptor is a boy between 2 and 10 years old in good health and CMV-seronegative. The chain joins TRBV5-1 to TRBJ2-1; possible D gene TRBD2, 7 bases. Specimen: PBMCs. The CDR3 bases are TGCGCCAGCAGTGAGGGGGGGAACTACAATGAGCAGTTCTTC. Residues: CASSEGGNYNEQFF.